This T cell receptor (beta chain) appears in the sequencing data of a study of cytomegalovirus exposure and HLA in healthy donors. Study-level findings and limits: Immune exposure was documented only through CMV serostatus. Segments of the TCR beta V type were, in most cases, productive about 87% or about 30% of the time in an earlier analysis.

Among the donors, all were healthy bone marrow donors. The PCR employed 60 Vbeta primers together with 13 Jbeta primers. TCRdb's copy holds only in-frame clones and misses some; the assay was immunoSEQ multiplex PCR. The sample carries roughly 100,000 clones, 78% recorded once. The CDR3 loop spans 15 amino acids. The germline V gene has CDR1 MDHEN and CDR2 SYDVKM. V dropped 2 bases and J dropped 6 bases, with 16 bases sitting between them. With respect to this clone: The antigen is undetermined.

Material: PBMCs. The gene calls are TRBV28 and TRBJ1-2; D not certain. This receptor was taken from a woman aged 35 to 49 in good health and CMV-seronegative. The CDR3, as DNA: TGTGCCAGCAGTTTAGTCCCTCCTATAGTGGATGGCTACACCTTC. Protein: CASSLVPPIVDGYTF.